This TCR beta chain derives from a study of T cell changes during pregnancy in multiple sclerosis. Per the germline V gene, CDR1 is SGHTA and CDR2 is FQGTGA. Trimming at V came to 0 bases and at J to 5 bases, leaving 3 bases not matched to a gene. The CDR3 extends over 15 amino acids. Profiling relied on immunoSEQ multiplex PCR, and the TCRdb table lists in-frame clones only, not all of them. The sample has 4,000 to 5,500 clones, more than 65% seen once. This sequence joins TRBV7-3 and TRBJ2-3; 9 nucleotides align to TRBD2. This receptor was identified in a female donor in good health, enrolled as a control in a pregnancy study. Source: CD8+ T cells from peripheral blood mononuclear cells, taken in the second trimester of pregnancy. The CDR3 nucleotides read TGTGCCAGCAGCTTAACTAGCGGGAGTAAAGATACGCAGTATTTT. Translation gives CASSLTSGSKDTQYF.